Described below is a single T cell receptor beta chain sequence and its context. Its antigen remains unidentified. CDR1 GTSNPN and CDR2 SVGIG come from the germline V gene (reference sequence). The CDR3 is 13 residues long. Losses at the gene ends were 4 bases for V and 3 bases for J; bases not matched to a gene: 3. Described time point: persistent/refractory GD, antithyroid drugs over 5 years with positive TRAb. After RNA was extracted from PBMCs, the TCR library was made from it. These data belong to a study of regulatory T cells in long-lasting Graves disease. Regarding the study as a whole: Peripheral blood, not thyroid tissue, was the sole material studied. TRBV28, TRBJ1-2 and TRBJ2-5 were segments that persistent disease favored.

HTBI primers from iRepertoire and Arm-PCR of CDR3 regions yielded the TCR beta libraries. In the original processing: Sample data revealed about 62 TRBV and some 14 TRBJ segments. TCRdb used MiXCR to reprocess the multiplex PCR reads, holding one entry per CDR3 protein. These V and J calls originate from TCRdb's pipeline instead of the authors' own analysis. Counted here are some 420,000 distinct CDR3 sequences, less than 25% occurring once; the ten biggest clones make up about 12%. V and J are TRBV30 and TRBJ2-5; TRBD2 agrees at 9 bases. The sequence was obtained from a female donor with Graves disease. Sample: peripheral blood mononuclear cells (PBMCs), taken when the disease was refractory, from a patient treated with antithyroid drugs. The CDR3 bases are TGTGCCTGGACTAGCGGGGCTGAAGAGACCCAGTACTTC. This translates into CAWTSGAEETQYF.